This T cell receptor beta chain comes out of a study of T cell responses to AZD1222 COVID-19 vaccine. Study findings and constraints: Seropositive at baseline were only 5 to 7 AZD1222 recipients. The study found vaccine-associated CD4 TCRs spanning spike, dominant at 160-218 and 743-854.

Sequenced by immunoSEQ multiplex PCR; TCRdb stores in-frame clones only, minus some. The repertoire holds roughly 170,000 clones, with just over 85% as singletons. V gave up 0 bases and J gave up 7 bases, with 10 bases separating them. The CDR3 extends over 13 amino acids. From germline, CDR1 is SGHTS and CDR2 YDEGEE. About this clone itself: Its antigen is not known.

The genes are TRBV5-8 and TRBJ1-2; D gene uncertain. Material: peripheral blood, obtained on day 0 of AZD1222 vaccination. The receptor comes from an adult in good health. CDR3 protein: CASSLGQLSGYTF. CDR3 in DNA: TGTGCCAGCAGCTTGGGGCAGCTTTCTGGCTACACCTTC.